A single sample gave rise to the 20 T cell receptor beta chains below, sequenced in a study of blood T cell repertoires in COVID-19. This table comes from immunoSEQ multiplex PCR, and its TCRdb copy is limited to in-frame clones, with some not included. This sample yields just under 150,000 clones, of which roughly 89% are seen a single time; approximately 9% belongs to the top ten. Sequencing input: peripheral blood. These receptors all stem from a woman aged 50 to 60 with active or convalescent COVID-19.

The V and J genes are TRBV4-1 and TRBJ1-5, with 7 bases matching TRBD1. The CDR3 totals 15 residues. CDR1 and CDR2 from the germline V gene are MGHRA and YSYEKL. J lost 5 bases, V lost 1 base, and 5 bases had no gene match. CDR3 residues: CASSQGGGGDQPQHF. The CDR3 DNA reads TGCGCCAGCAGCCAAGGCGGAGGGGGCGATCAGCCCCAGCATTTT.

CDR3 DNA sequence: TGTGCCATCAGTGAGTCAACTAGGGTCACCGGGGAGCTGTTTTTT. Its translation: CAISESTRVTGELFF. The chain is built from TRBV10-3 and TRBJ2-2; D is possibly TRBD2 (5 bases). CDR1 is ENHRY, CDR2 SYGVKD, per germline. V lost 0 bases to trimming and J lost 4 bases, with 9 bases between them. This CDR3 contains 15 residues.

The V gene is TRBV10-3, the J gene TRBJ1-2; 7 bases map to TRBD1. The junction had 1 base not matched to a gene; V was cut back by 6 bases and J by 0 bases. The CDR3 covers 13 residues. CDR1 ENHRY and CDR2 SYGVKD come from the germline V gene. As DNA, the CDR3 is TGTGCCATCAGGGGGACAGCTAACTATGGCTACACCTTC. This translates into CAIRGTANYGYTF.

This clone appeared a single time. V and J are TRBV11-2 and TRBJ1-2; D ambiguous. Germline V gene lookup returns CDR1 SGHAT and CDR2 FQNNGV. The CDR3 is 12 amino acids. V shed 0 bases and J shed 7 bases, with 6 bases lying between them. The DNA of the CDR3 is TGTGCCAGCAGCTTAGAGGCCAGTGGCTACACCTTC. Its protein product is CASSLEASGYTF.

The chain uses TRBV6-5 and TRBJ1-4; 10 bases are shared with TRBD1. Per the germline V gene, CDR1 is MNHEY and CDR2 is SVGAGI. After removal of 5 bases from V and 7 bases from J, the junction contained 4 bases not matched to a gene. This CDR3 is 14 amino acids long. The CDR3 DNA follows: TGTGCCAGCAGTCCGGGACAGGGGCGTGAAAAACTGTTTTTT. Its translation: CASSPGQGREKLFF.

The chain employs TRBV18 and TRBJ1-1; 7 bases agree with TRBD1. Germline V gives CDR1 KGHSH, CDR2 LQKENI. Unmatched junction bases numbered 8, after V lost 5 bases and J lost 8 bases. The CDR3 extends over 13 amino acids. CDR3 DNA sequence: TGTGCCAGCTCATCAGACAGGGAGACGGAAGCTTTCTTT. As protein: CASSSDRETEAFF.

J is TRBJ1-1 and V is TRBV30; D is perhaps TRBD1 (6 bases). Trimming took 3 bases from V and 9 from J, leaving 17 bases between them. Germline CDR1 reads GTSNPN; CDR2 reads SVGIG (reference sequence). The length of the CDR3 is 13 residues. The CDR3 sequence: CAWSYNLGAQAFF. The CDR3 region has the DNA TGTGCCTGGAGCTATAATTTGGGGGCTCAAGCTTTCTTT.

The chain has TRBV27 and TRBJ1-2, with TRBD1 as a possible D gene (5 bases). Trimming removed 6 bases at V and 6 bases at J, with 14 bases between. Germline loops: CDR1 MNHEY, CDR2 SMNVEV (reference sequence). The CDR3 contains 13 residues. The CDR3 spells CASRVGGVHGYTF. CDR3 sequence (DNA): TGTGCCAGCAGAGTGGGGGGGGTACATGGCTACACCTTC.

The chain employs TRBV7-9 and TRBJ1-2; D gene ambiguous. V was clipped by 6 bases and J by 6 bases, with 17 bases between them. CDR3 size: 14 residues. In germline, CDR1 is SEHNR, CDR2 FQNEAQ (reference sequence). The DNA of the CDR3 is TGTGCCAGCAGTCCGGCGGTTAAGCTCAATGGCTACACCTTC. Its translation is CASSPAVKLNGYTF. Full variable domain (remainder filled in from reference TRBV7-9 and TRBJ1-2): DTGVSQNPRHKITKRGQNVTFRCDPISEHNRLYWYRQTLGQGPEFLTYFQNEAQLEKSRLLSDRFSAERPKGSFSTLEIQRTEQGDSAMYLCASSPAVKLNGYTFGSGTRLTVV.

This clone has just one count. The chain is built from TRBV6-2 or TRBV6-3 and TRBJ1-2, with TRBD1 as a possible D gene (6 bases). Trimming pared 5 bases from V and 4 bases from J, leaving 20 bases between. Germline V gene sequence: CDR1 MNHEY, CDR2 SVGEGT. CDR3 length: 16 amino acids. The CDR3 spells CASSLDRSLPLYGYTF. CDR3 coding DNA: TGTGCCAGCAGTCTTGACAGGTCCCTGCCCCTCTATGGCTACACCTTC.

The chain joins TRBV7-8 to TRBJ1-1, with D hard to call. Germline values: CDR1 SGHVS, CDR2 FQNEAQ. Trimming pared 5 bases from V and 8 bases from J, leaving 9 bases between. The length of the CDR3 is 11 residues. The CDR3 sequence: CASSPGLEAFF. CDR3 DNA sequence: TGTGCCAGCAGCCCCGGGTTAGAAGCTTTCTTT.

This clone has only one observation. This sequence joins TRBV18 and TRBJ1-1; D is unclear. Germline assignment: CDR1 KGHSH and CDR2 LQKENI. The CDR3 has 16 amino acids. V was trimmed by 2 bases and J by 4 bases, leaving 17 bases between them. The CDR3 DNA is TGTGCCAGCTCACCATCACTTATCGAGGTGGGCACTGAAGCTTTCTTT. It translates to CASSPSLIEVGTEAFF.

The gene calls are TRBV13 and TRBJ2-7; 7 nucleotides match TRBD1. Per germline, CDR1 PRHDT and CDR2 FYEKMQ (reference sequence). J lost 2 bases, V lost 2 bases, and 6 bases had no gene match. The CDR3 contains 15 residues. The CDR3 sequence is CASSLITGDPYEQYF. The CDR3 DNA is TGTGCCAGCAGCTTAATTACAGGGGATCCCTACGAGCAGTACTTC.

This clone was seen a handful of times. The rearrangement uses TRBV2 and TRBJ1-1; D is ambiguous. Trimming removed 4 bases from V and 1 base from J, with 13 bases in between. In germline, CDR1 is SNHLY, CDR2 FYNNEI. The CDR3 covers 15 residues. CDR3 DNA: TGTGCCAGCAGTGGCGGGGTGGCGAGGAACACTGAAGCTTTCTTT. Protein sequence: CASSGGVARNTEAFF.

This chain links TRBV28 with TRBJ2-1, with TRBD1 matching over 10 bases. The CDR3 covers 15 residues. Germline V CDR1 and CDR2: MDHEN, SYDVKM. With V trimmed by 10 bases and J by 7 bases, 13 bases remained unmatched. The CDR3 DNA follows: TGTGCCACCAGGGTAGGGACAGGGGCAGGGAATGAGCAGTTCTTC. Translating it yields CATRVGTGAGNEQFF. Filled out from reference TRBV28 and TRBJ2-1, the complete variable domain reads DVKVTQSSRYLVKRTGEKVFLECVQDMDHENMFWYRQDPGLGLRLIYFSYDVKMKEKGDIPEGYSVSREKKERFSLILESASTNQTSMYLCATRVGTGAGNEQFFGPGTRLTVL.

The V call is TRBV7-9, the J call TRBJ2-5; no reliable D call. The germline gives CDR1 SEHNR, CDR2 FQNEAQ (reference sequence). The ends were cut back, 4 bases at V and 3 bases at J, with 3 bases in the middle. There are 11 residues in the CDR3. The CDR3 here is CASSSKETQYF. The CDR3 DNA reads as TGTGCCAGCAGCTCCAAAGAGACCCAGTACTTC. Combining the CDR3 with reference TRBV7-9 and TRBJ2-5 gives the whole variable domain DTGVSQNPRHKITKRGQNVTFRCDPISEHNRLYWYRQTLGQGPEFLTYFQNEAQLEKSRLLSDRFSAERPKGSFSTLEIQRTEQGDSAMYLCASSSKETQYFGPGTRLLVL.

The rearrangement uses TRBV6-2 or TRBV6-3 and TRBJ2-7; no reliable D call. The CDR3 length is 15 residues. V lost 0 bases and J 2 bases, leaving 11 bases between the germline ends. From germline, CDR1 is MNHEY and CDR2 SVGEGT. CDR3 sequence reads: CASSYSQSPAYEQYF. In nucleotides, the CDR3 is TGTGCCAGCAGTTACTCACAGTCCCCTGCCTACGAGCAGTACTTC.

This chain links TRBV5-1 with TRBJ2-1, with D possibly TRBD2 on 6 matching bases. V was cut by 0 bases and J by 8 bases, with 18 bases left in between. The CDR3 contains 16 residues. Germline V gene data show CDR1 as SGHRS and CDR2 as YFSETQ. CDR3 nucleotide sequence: TGCGCCAGCAGCTTGGCCCTCGCAGCGGGTGTGCATGAGCAGTTCTTC. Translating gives CASSLALAAGVHEQFF.

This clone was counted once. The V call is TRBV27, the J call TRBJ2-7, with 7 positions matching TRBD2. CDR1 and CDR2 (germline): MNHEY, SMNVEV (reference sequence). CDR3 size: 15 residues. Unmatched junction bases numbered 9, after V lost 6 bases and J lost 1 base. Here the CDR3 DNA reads TGTGCCAGCAGCCTAGGGAGGGGTGGGTCCTACGAGCAGTACTTC. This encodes CASSLGRGGSYEQYF.

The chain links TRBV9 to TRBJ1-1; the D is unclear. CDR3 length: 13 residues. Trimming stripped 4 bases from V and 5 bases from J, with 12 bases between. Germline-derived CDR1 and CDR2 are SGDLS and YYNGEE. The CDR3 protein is CASSPSGETEAFF. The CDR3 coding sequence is TGTGCCAGCAGCCCGTCCGGGGAGACTGAAGCTTTCTTT. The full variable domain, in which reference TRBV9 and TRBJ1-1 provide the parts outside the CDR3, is DSGVTQTPKHLITATGQRVTLRCSPRSGDLSVYWYQQSLDQGLQFLIQYYNGEERAKGNILERFSAQQFPDLHSELNLSSLELGDSALYFCASSPSGETEAFFGQGTRLTVV.